This T cell receptor beta chain was captured in a study of cytomegalovirus exposure and HLA in healthy donors (dated by TCRdb to 2016 to 2017). In the study overall: An earlier analysis of roughly 570 of the donors reported 276 Gb of sequence data and 117 million unique TCR beta sequences obtained from about 200 million T cells. An early release that covered about 600 HLA-typed donors contained around 330 gigabases of sequencing data and around 85 million unique TCR sequences. Of the roughly 420 genotyped donors, roughly 76% were placed in the genetic ancestry cluster associated with self-reported Caucasian donors. The aim of the study was to test whether cataloging public T cell receptors could identify signatures of past pathogen exposure. The T cell repertoires of roughly 660 subjects were profiled by immunosequencing and related to cytomegalovirus serostatus. A separate validation cohort of 100 to 150 different subjects was used in addition to the roughly 720-subject first cohort. High-throughput TCR immunosequencing, statistical association of individual TCRs with disease status, and machine learning were combined to predict cytomegalovirus infection status. A later analysis re-analyzed previously published TCR beta repertoires from 600 to 850 donors and added high-resolution HLA genotyping to study TCR occurrence patterns. In the later analysis, no new phenotypic data were used to find candidate immune exposures; instead, reliance was placed on TCR beta sequences and their occurrence across donors. An earlier analysis of some 600 of the donors applied high-throughput TCR beta sequencing to assess whether each TCR beta V gene segment acted as functional or pseudogenic. Donor age, sex, ethnicity and CMV serostatus were compiled alongside the repertoire data. In a later genetic analysis, genome-wide SNP genotypes for about three fifths of the 666 donors were used, and that subset was treated as a discovery cohort. All discovery cohort repertoires had been generated using a single sequencing platform. HLA typing included class I and class II loci at four-digit resolution. Typing coverage differed by locus: A, B, C, DRB1 and DQB1 were typed in roughly 620-640 donors, DQA1 in approximately 520, DPA1 in around 580, and DPB1 in 472. Four to six DR-DQ haplotypes were handled as single units for association and clustering, since linkage in the cohort was strong. On average, around 240,000 unique TCR beta nucleotide sequences were sequenced per donor among 300 to 500 genotyped donors of the cohort, with 15% to 20% of those sequences being non-productive. The investigation overall reported the following: The authors suggested that the approach could potentially be generalized to other disease states and immunological phenotypes. A later analysis found that HLA-associated TCR beta chains were more clonally expanded and had lower generation probabilities than equally common non-associated chains. Linkage disequilibrium might explain the correlated functional status among segregating V segments, but an unknown experimental factor could not be ruled out. In a later genetic analysis, a missense DCLRE1C variant was associated with V-gene and J-gene trimming of TCR beta chains, and the association was replicated in an independent cohort. Most CMV-associated TCR beta chains appeared to be HLA-restricted in a later analysis, and the HLA associations seemed to be driven largely by CMV exposure. Some IMGT-functional V segments, including TRBV6-2 and TRBV6-3, could not be distinguished by the 87-base-pair reads and were therefore excluded. In an earlier analysis of some 640 of the donors, most TCR beta V segments were observed in productive rearrangements about 90% or about 30% of the time, broadly matching IMGT annotations. HLA typing was unavailable for some donors at each locus, so association tests used only the typed subset. A cluster of highly shared sequence variants was judged likely to be a technical artifact of the sequencing pipeline. In a later analysis, the rate of TCR association differed among HLA loci, with DRB1 alleles having the most associated TCRs and HLA-C alleles having the fewest. Several of the top co-occurrence clusters appeared to be linked to parvovirus B19, influenza, CMV and Epstein-Barr virus, according to a later analysis. Because counts were too low, approximately 18 rarely observed V segments, including chromosome 9 orphons, were excluded from the earlier analysis of roughly 580 of the donors. Most TCR sequences were observed very rarely across donors, whereas some public TCRs were present in many individuals. In vitro tests confirmed that three of the cytomegalovirus-associated TCR beta chains recognize cytomegalovirus antigens. A further reported finding was that TCR beta sequences accurately predicted the HLA-A and HLA-B alleles for most subjects in the first cohort. Roughly uniform sequencing depth across donors was assumed in presence/absence analyses, although this assumption may not hold. When HLA alleles, especially DR and DQ, strongly co-occurred, TCR associations were difficult to assign to individual alleles. The cohort was sequenced for TCR beta chains only, and without alpha or paired-chain data the features that could be detected were limited. Specific HLA alleles were associated with more than 15,000 TCR beta sequences at a false discovery rate of 0.05 in a later analysis. Compared with the approximately 710-donor mean, donors in an Asian-associated ancestry cluster had fewer N-insertions in productive TCRs, according to a later genetic analysis. CMV serostatus was the only immune exposure information available for the cohort. In the study, some 160 TCR beta chains were listed as associated with cytomegalovirus. The classifier was reported to diagnose cytomegalovirus status with high specificity and sensitivity in both the original cohort and the validation cohort.

On this clone: There is no known antigen for this receptor. Per-base quality was not reported, and no clone a single base away is much larger than it.

Receptor libraries were prepared by the immunoSEQ multiplex PCR assay. The multiplex PCR relied on a mix of 60 forward primers for TCR Vbeta segments and 13 reverse primers for TCR Jbeta segments. The CDR3 region of rearranged TCR beta genes was amplified from genomic DNA with a multiplex PCR assay. Amplified TCR beta libraries were sequenced as 87-base-pair reads on the Illumina HiSeq System. The study's processing was this. A later analysis tallied some 79 million unique TCR beta chains across the 550 to 850 repertoires, and approximately 9.9 million of those chains were shared by two or more donors. Raw reads were error-corrected and collapsed into unique sequences with a nearest-neighbor algorithm that merged closely related sequences to remove PCR and sequencing errors. V, D and J gene segments were assigned by aligning CDR3 sequences to IMGT reference sequences. For a sequence to be retained, a match of at least six nucleotides to both a V gene segment and a J gene segment was required. A rearrangement was called productive if the CDR3 had no stop codons and remained in frame with V and J, and every other rearrangement was called non-productive. CDR3 was defined by IMGT convention, running from the second conserved V-encoded cysteine to the conserved J-encoded phenylalanine. In an earlier analysis of some 550 of the donors, sequences lacking an unambiguous match to a single V gene segment were excluded. An earlier analysis of a few hundred of the donors called V segments functional above 56.7% productive rearrangements and segregating when the between-donor standard deviation exceeded 5%. A statistical classification framework was developed to diagnose cytomegalovirus status using the catalog of TCR beta chain sequences. In a later analysis, TCR nucleotide sequences were compared against IMGT/GENE-DB human TR gene sequences so that V and J genes could be assigned. A later analysis assigned CDR3 sequences and most-parsimonious VDJ recombination scenarios with the TCRdist pipeline. In a later analysis, every TCR beta chain was defined by the combination of its CDR3 amino acid sequence and its V-gene family, and reads without a unique V-gene family were dropped. As a way to deal with suspected cross-contamination and a sequencing artifact, a later analysis dropped approximately 590 nucleotide sequences that were highly shared and had low generation probability. In a later analysis, a clonal expansion index was calculated for each public chain from normalized within-repertoire ranks of inferred template counts. A later analysis computed generation probabilities with a VDJ recombination model fitted to out-of-frame rearrangements, and checked the results against IGoR. A later analysis scored TCR-TCR, TCR-HLA and TCR-CMV co-occurrence with hypergeometric tests, applying a repertoire-size bias correction to TCR pairs. A later analysis estimated false discovery rates by permuting HLA or CMV assignments 20 times. In a later analysis, co-occurring TCRs were grouped using DBSCAN, and TCRdist sequence similarity was added for clustering within HLA-allele-positive subsets. For co-occurrence clustering, repertoires with fewer than 30,000 or more than 120,000 public chains were excluded, along with about five repertoires with anomalous nucleotide sharing. TCRdb provides this immuneACCESS table in a form limited to in-frame rearrangements. Some clones are lacking; in checked studies, under half of them reflect an unresolved V gene, and why the rest are absent is not known. V and J calls and clone size come straight from that table; D and trimming were deduced from the DNA. Across this sample there are about 140,000 clones, with about three quarters seen only once. In total, the top ten clones hold about 1.2% of the sample.

V and J are truncated by 6 bases and 0 bases respectively, leaving an intervening sequence of 22 bases. From its cysteine to its phenylalanine, the CDR3 spans 17 amino acids. Of all the DNA, just the CDR3 is kept, 51 bases in frame from base 1. The germline V gene sets CDR1 to SQVTM and CDR2 to ANQGSEA. The cohort consisted of hundreds of healthy bone marrow donors. At the time of sampling, every cohort member was nominally healthy, though immune exposures that went unrecorded were likely present. The donor tested CMV seronegative, placing the donor among the 350 to 400 seronegative members of the cohort. Every donor gave a peripheral blood sample, and the peripheral blood mononuclear cells from that sample were used for TCR beta sequencing. The Qiagen DNeasy Blood Extraction Kit was used to extract genomic DNA from the blood cell samples.

The sample comprised PBMCs. The chain is assembled from TRBV29-1 and TRBJ2-3; the D segment could be TRBD2, given 7 matching bases. The TCR was taken from a woman aged 40 to 55 in good health and CMV-seronegative. The CDR3: CSVAGPQRGGSTDTQYF. The sequence in DNA is TGCAGCGTCGCCGGGCCCCAAAGGGGGGGGAGCACAGATACGCAGTATTTT.